These 29 T cell receptor beta chains came from one sample sequenced in a study of cytomegalovirus exposure and HLA in healthy donors. The PCR had 60 Vbeta and 13 Jbeta primers. Produced via immunoSEQ multiplex PCR; TCRdb's table is partial and in-frame only. The table has some 150,000 clones, under 80% seen once. The sample comprised PBMCs. These receptors were taken from a human donor in good health.

DNA for the CDR3: TGCGCCAGCAGCCAAGGAAACAGGGTTGGAAACACCATATATTTT. Its protein is CASSQGNRVGNTIYF. The V and J genes are TRBV4-3 and TRBJ1-3; TRBD1 is a possible D gene (6 bases). V lost 1 base, J lost 3 bases, and 10 bases lay in between. Germline V lookup: CDR1 LGHNA, CDR2 YSLEER. This CDR3 region has 15 residues.

The chain is built from TRBV10-3 and TRBJ2-3; D is undetermined. CDR1 and CDR2 (germline): ENHRY, SYGVKD. CDR3 length: 16 residues. The ends were cut back, 0 bases at V and 1 base at J, with 11 bases in the middle. The CDR3 DNA follows: TGTGCCATCAGTGAGTCGGCCCGATATGGCACAGATACGCAGTATTTT. It is translated as CAISESARYGTDTQYF.

This clone showed up just a few times. V and J are TRBV10-3 and TRBJ2-3; TRBD1 is a possible D gene (5 bases). Germline V gives CDR1 ENHRY, CDR2 SYGVKD. The CDR3 totals 15 residues. Trimming shortened V by 7 bases and J by 0 bases, and 14 bases separated the two germline ends. The CDR3 sequence is CAITESQGSTDTQYF. In nucleotides, the CDR3 is TGTGCCATCACCGAGTCCCAGGGCAGCACAGATACGCAGTATTTT.

J is TRBJ1-6 and V is TRBV5-6; 8 bases map to TRBD1. This CDR3 has 15 amino acids. The ends lost 4 bases at V and 8 bases at J; junction bases unmatched: 8. CDR1 is SGHDT, CDR2 YYEEEE, per germline. This chain's CDR3 is CASSGLDRVHSPLHF. The CDR3 region has the DNA TGTGCCAGCAGCGGGTTGGACAGGGTCCATTCACCCCTCCACTTT.

The CDR3 DNA sequence: TGTGCCAGCAGCTCTACAGGGGGCCAGGAGACCCAGTACTTC. The encoded protein is CASSSTGGQETQYF. The chain combines TRBV7-9 with TRBJ2-5; 9 bases are a match to TRBD1. This CDR3 has 14 amino acids. The V segment lost 4 bases and the J segment 5 bases; nucleotides outside the gene matches: 5. Germline CDR1 SEHNR, CDR2 FQNEAQ (reference sequence).

The chain employs TRBV7-9 and TRBJ2-3; D remains unclear. V dropped 2 bases and J dropped 4 bases, with 16 bases sitting between them. The CDR3 extends over 16 amino acids. Germline V gives CDR1 SEHNR, CDR2 FQNEAQ (reference sequence). The CDR3 protein is CASSLTGVFSADTQYF. The CDR3 DNA reads TGTGCCAGCAGCTTAACGGGTGTTTTTTCGGCAGATACGCAGTATTTT.

The chain recombines TRBV7-2 with TRBJ2-4; 14 bases are shared with TRBD2. J was trimmed by 8 bases and V by 5 bases; bases with no gene match: 17. Germline values: CDR1 SGHTA, CDR2 FQGNSA. The CDR3 is made up of 19 amino acids. The CDR3 nucleotides are TGTGCCAGCAGCACTAGGCCCTCGACTAGCGGGGGGGTATCTGACATTCAGTACTTC. Amino acids: CASSTRPSTSGGVSDIQYF.

The chain carries TRBV7-9 and TRBJ2-7; unclear D gene. The V gene's germline CDR1 is SEHNR and CDR2 FQNEAQ (reference sequence). There are 13 residues in the CDR3. With 3 bases removed from V and 3 bases from J, the gap between germline ends came to 9 bases. CDR3 protein: CASSFFPSYEQYF. CDR3 bases: TGTGCCAGCAGCTTTTTCCCCAGCTACGAGCAGTACTTC.

As regards this clone: The same CDR3 is also encoded by other DNA sequences in this sample. J is TRBJ1-6 and V is TRBV6-5; 8 bases match TRBD1. This CDR3 has 12 amino acids. V dropped 6 bases and J dropped 8; count of bases not matched to a gene: 0. Germline CDR1 reads MNHEY; CDR2 reads SVGAGI. CDR3 sequence: CASRQGDSPLHF. The CDR3, as DNA: TGTGCCAGCAGACAGGGGGATTCACCCCTCCACTTT.

The gene calls are TRBV6-1 and TRBJ2-7; D not resolved. The CDR3 contains 13 residues. Germline V gene lookup returns CDR1 MNHNS and CDR2 SASEGT. The ends were cut back, 3 bases at V and 3 bases at J, with 9 bases in the middle. Here the CDR3 reads CASSDLQHYEQYF. DNA for the CDR3: TGTGCCAGCAGTGACTTACAGCACTACGAGCAGTACTTC.

The genes are TRBV7-3 and TRBJ1-5, with TRBD1 identical over 12 bases. V dropped 2 bases and J dropped 2; count of bases not matched to a gene: 4. Germline assignment: CDR1 SGHTA and CDR2 FQGTGA. The length of the CDR3 is 17 residues. The DNA for the CDR3 is TGTGCCAGCAGCTTAGGGACAGGGGGCGCCGGCAATCAGCCCCAGCATTTT. It is translated as CASSLGTGGAGNQPQHF. Filled out from reference TRBV7-3 and TRBJ1-5, the complete variable domain reads GAGVSQTPSNKVTEKGKYVELRCDPISGHTALYWYRQSLGQGPEFLIYFQGTGAADDSGLPNDRFFAVRPEGSVSTLKIQRTERGDSAVYLCASSLGTGGAGNQPQHFGDGTRLSIL.

This sequence joins TRBV6-1 and TRBJ1-3, with TRBD1 matching 7 bases. Germline lookup yields CDR1 MNHNS and CDR2 SASEGT. The ends lost 0 bases at V and 2 bases at J; junction bases unmatched: 4. This CDR3 region has 16 residues. CDR3 in DNA: TGTGCCAGCAGTGAAGCTGACAGGGAGGCTGGAAACACCATATATTTT. This codes for CASSEADREAGNTIYF.

V is TRBV5-6 and J is TRBJ1-1, with D hard to call. Germline CDR1 SGHDT, CDR2 YYEEEE. Trimming left V 0 bases short and J 3 bases short, with 9 bases between. This CDR3 is built from 14 residues. CDR3 DNA sequence: TGTGCCAGCAGCTTGGATCCGCGGGACACTGAAGCTTTCTTT. This encodes CASSLDPRDTEAFF.

In nucleotides, the CDR3 is TGTGCCAGCTCACCCCCGGGCAGGGGCTATTCTAACTATGGCTACACCTTC. The encoded protein is CASSPPGRGYSNYGYTF. The V call is TRBV18, the J call TRBJ1-2; D might be TRBD1 (6 bases). The CDR3 totals 17 residues. Germline CDR1 is KGHSH and CDR2 is LQKENI. The V and J ends lost 3 bases and 0 bases respectively, with 17 bases between them.

This clone was seen only once. V gene TRBV10-3 combines with J gene TRBJ1-1, with 10 bases identical to TRBD1. CDR1 ENHRY and CDR2 SYGVKD come from the germline V gene. The CDR3 has 15 amino acids. V trimming: 3 bases; J trimming: 4 bases; junction bases outside the gene matches: 5. CDR3 sequence (DNA): TGTGCCATCAGTGAAGGGGACAGGGGCGGCACTGAAGCTTTCTTT. It is translated as CAISEGDRGGTEAFF.

This rearrangement joins TRBV6-1 to TRBJ1-5; the match to TRBD1 covers 8 bases. The CDR3 sequence is 13 residues long. CDR1 and CDR2 from the germline V gene are MNHNS and SASEGT. V lost 7 bases and J lost 4; bases outside the gene matches: 3. The chain's CDR3 is CASTGTGNQPQHF. The CDR3 DNA follows: TGTGCCAGCACCGGGACAGGTAATCAGCCCCAGCATTTT.

V usage is TRBV13 and J usage is TRBJ2-3; D is possibly TRBD2 (7 bases). Trimming left V 8 bases short and J 5 bases short, with 17 bases between. Germline lookup yields CDR1 PRHDT and CDR2 FYEKMQ (reference sequence). The CDR3 spans 14 residues. CDR3 DNA sequence: TGTGCCAGCGGTGGGGGGGCCCGAGGAGATACGCAGTATTTT. It yields the protein CASGGGARGDTQYF.

This chain uses TRBV5-1 with TRBJ2-1, with D possibly being TRBD2 (6 bases). The CDR3 length is 16 residues. V lost 6 bases, J lost 2 bases, and 18 bases lay in between. Germline V gives CDR1 SGHRS, CDR2 YFSETQ. In DNA, the CDR3 is TGCGCCAGCATCGGAGGGCAGGGTAACACCTACAATGAGCAGTTCTTC. Its protein is CASIGGQGNTYNEQFF.

This rearrangement joins TRBV9 to TRBJ1-5; 10 bases fit TRBD1. CDR1 and CDR2 from the germline V gene are SGDLS and YYNGEE. The CDR3 sequence is 14 residues long. V lost 9 bases to trimming and J lost 2 bases; unmatched junction nucleotides: 5. The CDR3 here is CAIGTGARNQPQHF. The CDR3 DNA sequence: TGTGCCATCGGGACAGGGGCTCGCAATCAGCCCCAGCATTTT.

The J gene is TRBJ2-7, the V gene TRBV5-1, with TRBD1 identical over 8 bases. V was pared by 1 base and J by 0 bases, with 6 bases of the junction left unmatched. This CDR3 has 16 residues. In germline, CDR1 is SGHRS, CDR2 YFSETQ. CDR3 residues: CASSLSTGGNSYEQYF. For the CDR3, the DNA is TGCGCCAGCAGCTTGTCCACAGGGGGGAACTCCTACGAGCAGTACTTC.

This clone was seen only a few times. The rearrangement uses TRBV13 and TRBJ2-3; maybe TRBD2 (7 bases). V was cut by 2 bases and J by 5 bases, with 17 bases left in between. The CDR3 contains 16 residues. Germline lookup yields CDR1 PRHDT and CDR2 FYEKMQ (reference sequence). In nucleotides, the CDR3 is TGTGCCAGCAGCTTATACCGCGGGGGCCGGGTAGATACGCAGTATTTT. This gives the protein CASSLYRGGRVDTQYF.

The chain carries TRBV5-1 and TRBJ1-2; D is undetermined. V lost 0 bases and J 8 bases, leaving 8 bases between the germline ends. Germline CDR1 is SGHRS and CDR2 is YFSETQ. The CDR3 totals 12 residues. CDR3: CASSLASVGYTF. CDR3 in DNA: TGCGCCAGCAGCTTGGCCAGTGTCGGCTACACCTTC.

The genes are TRBV18 and TRBJ2-5; 10 nucleotides match TRBD1. Germline V gene lookup returns CDR1 KGHSH and CDR2 LQKENI. The ends lost 3 bases at V and 4 bases at J; junction bases unmatched: 2. The CDR3 runs 14 residues. This chain's CDR3 is CASSPGQGPETQYF. The CDR3 coding sequence is TGTGCCAGCTCACCGGGACAGGGGCCAGAGACCCAGTACTTC.

There are a few counts of this clone. This chain connects TRBV30 to TRBJ1-2; D remains unclear. Germline CDR1 reads GTSNPN; CDR2 reads SVGIG (reference sequence). Trimming removed 4 bases from V and 7 bases from J, with 25 bases in between. CDR3 size: 16 residues. The DNA of the CDR3 is TGTGCCTGGACCCGCGCCATAGGACTTTCACGCGGTGGCTACACCTTC. Residues: CAWTRAIGLSRGGYTF.

The genes are TRBV7-3 and TRBJ2-5, with 14 positions matching TRBD2. The germline V gene encodes CDR1 SGHTA and CDR2 FQGTGA. Trimming cost V 4 bases and J 0 bases; bases outside gene matches: 4. CDR3 length equals 17 residues. The CDR3 nucleotides read TGTGCCAGCAGCTGGGGACTAGCGGGGGCTTACCAAGAGACCCAGTACTTC. Translating gives CASSWGLAGAYQETQYF.

This rearrangement joins TRBV19 to TRBJ1-4, with a tentative D call TRBD1 (5 bases). This CDR3 contains 11 residues. Looked up from germline, CDR1 is LNHDA and CDR2 is SQIVND (reference sequence). Deletions cut 11 bases from V and 5 bases from J, with 9 bases between. CDR3 coding DNA: TGTGCCTCTCAGGGAAATGAAAAACTGTTTTTT. Amino acid sequence: CASQGNEKLFF.

This clone was recorded only once. The chain joins TRBV5-4 to TRBJ2-2, with 10 bases fitting TRBD2. V lost 4 bases, J lost 3 bases, and 3 bases stayed unmatched. From germline, CDR1 is SGHNT and CDR2 YYREEE (reference sequence). This CDR3 is built from 15 residues. The DNA for the CDR3 is TGTGCCAGCAGCACCGGGACTAGCGACACCGGGGAGCTGTTTTTT. As protein: CASSTGTSDTGELFF.

This clone occurred once. This chain joins TRBV7-3 and TRBJ1-6; D is unresolved. V lost 2 bases and J 6 bases, leaving 14 bases between the germline ends. The CDR3 has 16 residues. Looked up from germline, CDR1 is SGHTA and CDR2 is FQGTGA. The CDR3 coding sequence is TGTGCCAGCAGCTTACATGCAGGAATGGGTAATTCACCCCTCCACTTT. It translates to CASSLHAGMGNSPLHF.

The V gene is TRBV4-3, the J gene TRBJ2-7; 9 bases align to TRBD2. The V gene's germline CDR1 is LGHNA and CDR2 YSLEER. With 1 base clipped from V and 2 bases from J, the junction kept 6 bases outside the gene matches. CDR3 length: 16 amino acids. CDR3 nucleotides: TGCGCCAGCAGCCAAGCGATAGCGGGGGCACCCTACGAGCAGTACTTC. This gives the protein CASSQAIAGAPYEQYF.